This T cell receptor beta chain was profiled in a study of shared T cell receptors in the human thymus. The method was immunoSEQ multiplex PCR; TCRdb's version includes in-frame clones alone and lacks a portion of them. The table includes about 380,000 clones, about 95% detected once. Germline V CDR1 and CDR2: SGHDT, YYEEEE. This CDR3 region has 16 residues. The V segment lost 1 base and the J segment 3 bases; nucleotides outside the gene matches: 9. The TCR comes from a human donor. The sequenced material came from thymocytes. V and J are TRBV5-6 and TRBJ2-7, with TRBD2 identical over 8 bases. The CDR3, as DNA: TGTGCCAGCAGCTTGCGGGGGGGATTGCGCCTCTACGAGCAGTACTTC. Translating it yields CASSLRGGLRLYEQYF.